One sample yielded the 9 T cell receptor beta chains listed below, sequenced in a study of T cells after yellow fever vaccination. TCRdb itself ran the 5' RACE reads through MiXCR, one entry per CDR3 protein. The sample lists about 230,000 distinct CDR3 sequences, around 6.7% occurring once. Here the sequenced sample was CD4+ T cells sorted from PBMCs, taken on the day of the yellow fever booster vaccination. The receptors stem from a man in his thirties or forties who received the YFV17D yellow fever vaccine.

The rearrangement uses TRBV2 and TRBJ2-3; D not certain. The CDR3 is made up of 13 amino acids. V lost 7 bases and J lost 2, with 10 bases in between. The germline gives CDR1 SNHLY, CDR2 FYNNEI. The CDR3 reads CASTFQATDTQYF. The CDR3, as DNA: TGTGCCAGCACCTTCCAAGCCACAGATACGCAGTATTTT.

This clonotype has at least ten counts. The CDR3 spells CASSLGAYETQYF. The CDR3 coding sequence is TGTGCCAGCAGTTTGGGGGCTTACGAGACCCAGTACTTC. V and J are TRBV12-3 or TRBV12-4 and TRBJ2-5; D is possibly TRBD1 (6 bases). Trimming pared 3 bases from V and 5 bases from J, leaving 10 bases between. The CDR3 consists of 13 residues.

This clonotype was counted ten times or more. The rearrangement links TRBV5-1 to TRBJ2-5, with no clear D. The CDR3 is 13 residues long. Trimming pared 4 bases from V and 1 base from J, leaving 8 bases between. Germline V gene sequence: CDR1 SGHRS, CDR2 YFSETQ. CDR3 sequence (DNA): TGCGCCAGCAGCGTGGAGATCCAAGAGACCCAGTACTTC. It encodes CASSVEIQETQYF.

This clonotype was counted a few times. This rearrangement joins TRBV7-2 to TRBJ2-2; 10 nucleotides align to TRBD2. Germline V CDR1 and CDR2: SGHTA, FQGNSA. Losses at the gene ends were 5 bases for V and 5 bases for J; bases not matched to a gene: 11. This CDR3 is 17 amino acids long. CDR3: CASSPSGLARGTGELFF. The DNA of the CDR3 is TGTGCCAGCAGCCCCTCGGGACTAGCGAGAGGGACCGGGGAGCTGTTTTTT.

The chain is built from TRBV2 and TRBJ2-7; 10 bases map to TRBD1. The length of the CDR3 is 14 residues. The germline CDR1 and CDR2 sequences are SNHLY and FYNNEI. Losses at the gene ends were 5 bases for V and 5 bases for J; bases not matched to a gene: 6. The DNA of the CDR3 is TGTGCCAGCAGTAAGGGACAGGGGCGGAACGAGCAGTACTTC. This codes for CASSKGQGRNEQYF.

This clonotype was detected only a few times. J is TRBJ2-7 and V is TRBV7-2, with D possibly being TRBD2 (6 bases). V was shortened by 8 bases and J by 0 bases, with 8 bases between the two germline ends. Germline lookup yields CDR1 SGHTA and CDR2 FQGNSA. The CDR3 covers 12 residues. The CDR3 loop reads CASGRSSYEQYF. CDR3 bases: TGTGCCAGCGGGAGGAGCTCCTACGAGCAGTACTTC.

This clonotype has a handful of counts. The chain is built from TRBV18 and TRBJ2-5; the match to TRBD2 covers 13 bases. Germline assignment: CDR1 KGHSH and CDR2 LQKENI. This CDR3 has 16 residues. With 3 bases clipped from V and 2 bases from J, the junction kept 3 bases outside the gene matches. CDR3 protein: CASSPGLAGDQETQYF. Here the CDR3 DNA reads TGTGCCAGCTCACCCGGACTAGCGGGAGATCAAGAGACCCAGTACTTC.

This clonotype was counted only a few times. The chain carries TRBV11-3 and TRBJ2-1; D is possibly TRBD1 (6 bases). CDR1 is SGHNT and CDR2 is YENEEA in the germline V gene. CDR3 length equals 15 residues. V gave up 3 bases and J gave up 0 bases, with 9 bases separating them. The CDR3 nucleotides are TGTGCCAGCAGCTTGAAGGGGGACTCCTACAATGAGCAGTTCTTC. It translates to CASSLKGDSYNEQFF.

This clonotype came up a few times. The chain recombines TRBV20-1 with TRBJ2-5; 10 nucleotides match TRBD2. Trimming took 4 bases from V and 5 from J; bases not matched to a gene: 7. The CDR3 has 14 amino acids. CDR1 is DFQATT, CDR2 SNEGSKA, per germline (reference sequence). The CDR3 nucleotides read TGCAGTGCTACTAGCGGGAGAGAGGGCGAGACCCAGTACTTC. It codes for CSATSGREGETQYF.